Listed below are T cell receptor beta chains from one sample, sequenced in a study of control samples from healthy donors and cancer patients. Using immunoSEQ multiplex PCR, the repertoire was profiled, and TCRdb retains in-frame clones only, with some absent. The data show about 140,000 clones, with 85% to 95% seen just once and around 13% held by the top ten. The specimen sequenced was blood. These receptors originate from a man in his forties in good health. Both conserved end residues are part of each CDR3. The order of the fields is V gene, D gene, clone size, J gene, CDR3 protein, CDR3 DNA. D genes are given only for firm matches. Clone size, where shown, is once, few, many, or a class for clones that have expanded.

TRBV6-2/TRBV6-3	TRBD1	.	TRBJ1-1	CASSPTGDPRTEAFF	TGTGCCAGCAGCCCAACAGGGGACCCCCGTACTGAAGCTTTCTTT
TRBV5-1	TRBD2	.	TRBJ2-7	CASSLLTSGLREQYF	TGCGCCAGCAGCTTGTTGACTAGCGGGTTGAGAGAGCAGTACTTC
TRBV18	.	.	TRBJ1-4	CASSPFYRADEKLFF	TGTGCCAGCTCACCATTTTACAGGGCTGATGAAAAACTGTTTTTT
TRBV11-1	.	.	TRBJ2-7	CASSLSGHNSYEQYF	TGTGCCAGCAGCTTATCGGGACACAACTCCTACGAGCAGTACTTC
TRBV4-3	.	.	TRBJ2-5	CASSQSGPQETQYF	TGCGCCAGCAGCCAAAGCGGCCCACAAGAGACCCAGTACTTC
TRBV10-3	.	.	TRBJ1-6	CAISEGQGSNSPLHF	TGTGCCATCAGTGAGGGGCAGGGAAGTAATTCACCCCTCCACTTT
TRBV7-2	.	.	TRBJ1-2	CASSPGDGYTF	TGTGCCAGCAGCCCAGGGGATGGCTACACCTTC
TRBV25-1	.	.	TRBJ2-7	CASSEWGRGQSYEQYF	TGTGCCAGCAGTGAATGGGGCAGGGGCCAGTCCTACGAGCAGTACTTC
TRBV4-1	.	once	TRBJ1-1	CASSPVQGKGNTEAFF	TGCGCCAGCAGCCCAGTACAGGGTAAGGGGAACACTGAAGCTTTCTTT
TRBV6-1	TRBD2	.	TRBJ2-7	CASSGTSGGSPSYEQYF	TGTGCCAGCAGTGGGACTAGCGGGGGCTCCCCCTCGTACGAGCAGTACTTC
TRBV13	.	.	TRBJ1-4	CASSTRNTNEKLFF	TGTGCCAGCAGCACACGGAACACTAATGAAAAACTGTTTTTT
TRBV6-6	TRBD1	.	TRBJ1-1	CASSYPTGDTNTEAFF	TGTGCCAGCAGTTACCCGACAGGGGATACGAACACTGAAGCTTTCTTT
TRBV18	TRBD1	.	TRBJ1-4	CASSPPGQGRGEKLFF	TGTGCCAGCTCTCCCCCGGGACAGGGACGGGGAGAAAAACTGTTTTTT
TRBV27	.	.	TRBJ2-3	CASSLGRGIADTQYF	TGTGCCAGCAGTTTGGGCAGGGGTATAGCAGATACGCAGTATTTT
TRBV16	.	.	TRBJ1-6	CASSQAGPSLNSPLHF	TGTGCCAGCAGCCAAGCCGGGCCATCGCTTAATTCACCCCTCCACTTT
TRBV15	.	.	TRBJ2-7	CATSRDLKDREQYF	TGTGCCACCAGCAGAGATCTCAAAGACAGAGAGCAGTACTTC
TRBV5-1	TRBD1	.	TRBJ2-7	CASSLTGTGDSEQYF	TGCGCCAGCAGCTTGACCGGGACAGGGGACTCCGAGCAGTACTTC
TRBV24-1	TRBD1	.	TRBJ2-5	CATSDSGTGVETQYF	TGTGCCACCAGTGATTCCGGGACAGGGGTTGAGACCCAGTACTTC
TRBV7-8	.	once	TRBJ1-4	CASRKVGRATNEKLFF	TGTGCCAGCAGGAAAGTGGGGAGAGCAACTAATGAAAAACTGTTTTTT
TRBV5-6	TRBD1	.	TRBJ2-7	CASTTMTGGAYEQYF	TGTGCCAGCACCACCATGACAGGGGGGGCCTACGAGCAGTACTTC
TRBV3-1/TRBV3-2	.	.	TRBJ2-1	CASSQGRKSEQFF	TGTGCCAGCAGCCAAGGTCGGAAGAGTGAGCAGTTCTTC
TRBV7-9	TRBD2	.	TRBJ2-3	CASSSNGWGGTDTQYF	TGTGCCAGCAGCTCCAACGGCTGGGGGGGGACAGATACGCAGTATTTT
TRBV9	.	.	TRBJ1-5	CASSVGGSSNQPQHF	TGTGCCAGCAGCGTCGGGGGAAGCAGTAATCAGCCCCAGCATTTT
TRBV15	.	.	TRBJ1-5	CATSREGGVDQPQHF	TGTGCCACCAGCAGAGAGGGGGGCGTGGATCAGCCCCAGCATTTT
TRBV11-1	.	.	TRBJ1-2	CASSETTESGGYTF	TGTGCCAGCAGCGAGACTACAGAAAGTGGCGGCTACACCTTC
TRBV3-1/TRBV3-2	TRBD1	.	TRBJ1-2	CASSFQTGGEYYGYTF	TGTGCCAGCAGCTTCCAGACAGGGGGCGAATACTATGGCTACACCTTC
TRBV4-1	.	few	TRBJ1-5	CASSQDPGNSNQPQHF	TGCGCCAGCAGCCAAGATCCAGGGAATAGCAATCAGCCCCAGCATTTT
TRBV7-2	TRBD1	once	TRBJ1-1	CASSSRTGDSLRPEAFF	TGTGCCAGCAGCTCCAGGACAGGGGACTCCCTACGGCCTGAAGCTTTCTTT
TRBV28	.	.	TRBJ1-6	CASSFIGHTRKSPLHF	TGTGCCAGCAGTTTCATTGGACACACTCGAAAGTCACCCCTCCACTTT
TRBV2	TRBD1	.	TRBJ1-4	CASSPGQGDEKLFF	TGTGCCAGCAGCCCGGGACAGGGGGATGAAAAACTGTTTTTT
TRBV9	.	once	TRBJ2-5	CASSVEREGGRETQYF	TGTGCCAGCAGCGTCGAGAGGGAAGGAGGCCGAGAGACCCAGTACTTC
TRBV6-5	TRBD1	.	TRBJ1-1	CASTSGQGGNTEAFF	TGTGCCAGCACCTCAGGACAGGGCGGAAACACTGAAGCTTTCTTT
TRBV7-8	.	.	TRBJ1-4	CASSLGRIIEKLFF	TGTGCCAGCAGCCTCGGACGGATCATTGAAAAACTGTTTTTT
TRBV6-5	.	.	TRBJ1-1	CAAHTGTGFTEAFF	TGTGCCGCCCATACAGGGACGGGGTTCACTGAAGCTTTCTTT
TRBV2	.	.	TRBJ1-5	CASSEEPYSNQPQHF	TGTGCCAGCAGTGAAGAACCATATAGCAATCAGCCCCAGCATTTT
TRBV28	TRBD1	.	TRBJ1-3	CASTTGGTGNTIYF	TGTGCCAGCACCACAGGGGGCACTGGAAACACCATATATTTT
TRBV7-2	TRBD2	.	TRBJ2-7	CASSLIASGYYEQYF	TGTGCCAGCAGCTTAATCGCTAGCGGATACTACGAGCAGTACTTC
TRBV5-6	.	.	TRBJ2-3	CASSRSGVFSTDTQYF	TGTGCCAGCAGCAGATCAGGAGTTTTTTCCACAGATACGCAGTATTTT
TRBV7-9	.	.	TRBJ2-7	CASSRTQNTKQYF	TGTGCCAGCAGTCGAACTCAGAATACTAAGCAGTACTTC
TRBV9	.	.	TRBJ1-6	CASSVASGGNSPLHF	TGTGCCAGCAGCGTAGCGTCAGGAGGAAATTCACCCCTCCACTTT
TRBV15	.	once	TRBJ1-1	CATSRSRNMNTEAFF	TGTGCCACCAGCAGATCTCGGAACATGAACACTGAAGCTTTCTTT
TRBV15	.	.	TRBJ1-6	CATSRESGGTYSPLHF	TGTGCCACCAGCAGAGAGAGCGGGGGGACGTATTCACCCCTCCACTTT
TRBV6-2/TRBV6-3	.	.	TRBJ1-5	CASSYAGTRNQPQHF	TGTGCCAGCAGTTACGCAGGGACACGCAATCAGCCCCAGCATTTT